These 25 T cell receptor beta chains share one sample of origin, sequenced in a study of pediatric ulcerative colitis (dated by TCRdb to between 2018 and 2021). Library preparation was by the immunoSEQ multiplex PCR assay. The table was pulled from immuneACCESS by TCRdb, which kept in-frame rearrangements only. Such tables lose some clones; where checked, under half of the loss comes from unresolved V genes, and the rest has no known cause. The sample has about 60,000 clones on record, 87% of them singletons. Jointly, the top ten make up approximately 1.5% of the sample. The sequencing input was blood. The source of these receptors is a boy aged 5-17 years who was a control in a study of pediatric ulcerative colitis.

This chain links TRBV5-1 with TRBJ2-7, with TRBD2 matching over 12 bases. The germline V gene encodes CDR1 SGHRS and CDR2 YFSETQ. The CDR3 runs 16 residues. V lost 2 bases, J lost 6 bases, and 9 bases stayed unmatched. CDR3: CASSFRLAGGPVEQYF. CDR3 DNA sequence: TGCGCCAGCAGCTTTCGGCTAGCGGGAGGGCCGGTCGAGCAGTACTTC.

The rearrangement joins TRBV27 to TRBJ2-2, with D unresolved. This CDR3 comprises 12 residues. The V end was cut by 6 bases, the J end by 2 bases, with 4 bases between. The germline CDR1 and CDR2 sequences are MNHEY and SMNVEV (reference sequence). The CDR3 loop is CASRDNTGELFF. The CDR3 coding sequence is TGTGCCAGCAGAGACAACACCGGGGAGCTGTTTTTT.

The chain carries TRBV27 and TRBJ1-2; 9 bases are shared with TRBD1. Germline V gene lookup returns CDR1 MNHEY and CDR2 SMNVEV (reference sequence). This CDR3 comprises 15 residues. The junction had 11 bases not matched to a gene; V was cut back by 5 bases and J by 7 bases. The CDR3, as DNA: TGTGCCAGCAGTGATGGGACAGGGTGGGTTGGTGGCTACACCTTC. Translated: CASSDGTGWVGGYTF.

This chain uses TRBV9 with TRBJ1-1, with D hard to call. This CDR3 is 17 amino acids long. Germline V lookup: CDR1 SGDLS, CDR2 YYNGEE. V was trimmed by 0 bases and J by 0 bases, leaving 15 bases between them. CDR3 DNA: TGTGCCAGCAGCGTAGGAGGAGGTTTGGCCCTGAACACTGAAGCTTTCTTT. Translated, it gives CASSVGGGLALNTEAFF.

This chain joins TRBV11-2 and TRBJ2-7; no clear D. This CDR3 has 12 amino acids. The germline gives CDR1 SGHAT, CDR2 FQNNGV. The V gene lost 2 bases and the J gene lost 7 bases, with 9 bases spanning the gap. This chain's CDR3 is CASSLYSGEQYF. For the CDR3, the DNA is TGTGCCAGCAGCTTATATTCCGGGGAGCAGTACTTC.

This chain links TRBV28 with TRBJ2-4, with TRBD1 as a possible D gene (6 bases). V shed 2 bases and J shed 10 bases, with 12 bases lying between them. Germline CDR1 reads MDHEN; CDR2 reads SYDVKM. This CDR3 has 13 residues. CDR3 DNA: TGTGCCAGCAGTTTAGGGGGCGGACTTATTCAGTACTTC. This sequence encodes CASSLGGGLIQYF.

This clone was observed a few times. The V call is TRBV7-9, the J call TRBJ2-7; D call uncertain. The CDR3 extends over 15 amino acids. The V gene's germline CDR1 is SEHNR and CDR2 FQNEAQ (reference sequence). Between the trimmed V and J ends, which lost 4 bases and 0 bases, there was a span of 13 bases. CDR3 protein: CASSSYRRSSYEQYF. Here the CDR3 DNA reads TGTGCCAGCAGCTCCTACCGCCGATCCTCCTACGAGCAGTACTTC.

The chain couples TRBV27 to TRBJ2-7, with D unclear. V lost 6 bases and J 0 bases, leaving 3 bases between the germline ends. The germline V gene has CDR1 MNHEY and CDR2 SMNVEV (reference sequence). The CDR3 length is 11 residues. The CDR3 DNA follows: TGTGCCAGCAGCTCCTCCTACGAGCAGTACTTC. It specifies CASSSSYEQYF.

The chain links TRBV20-1 to TRBJ2-1, with no clear D. Germline V gene data show CDR1 as DFQATT and CDR2 as SNEGSKA (reference sequence). V was pared by 6 bases and J by 5 bases, with 8 bases between. The CDR3 contains 11 residues. For the CDR3, the DNA is TGCAGTGCCCCATCGGACAATGAGCAGTTCTTC. The encoded protein is CSAPSDNEQFF.

V is TRBV4-3 and J is TRBJ1-2; 9 bases line up with TRBD1. Germline CDR1 reads LGHNA; CDR2 reads YSLEER. V dropped 0 bases and J dropped 4; count of bases not matched to a gene: 6. This CDR3 has 16 residues. The DNA of the CDR3 is TGCGCCAGCAGCCAAGAGGGACAGGGAGAATCCTATGGCTACACCTTC. Its translation is CASSQEGQGESYGYTF.

This chain's CDR3 is CASSLNGQAGEEFF. Written as DNA, the CDR3 is TGTGCCAGCAGTTTAAATGGACAGGCGGGGGAGGAGTTCTTC. J is TRBJ2-1 and V is TRBV27, with D perhaps being TRBD1 or TRBD2 (7 bases each). CDR1 and CDR2 (germline): MNHEY, SMNVEV (reference sequence). Between the trimmed V and J ends, which lost 2 bases and 14 bases, there was a span of 19 bases. The CDR3 has 14 amino acids.

This chain uses TRBV7-9 with TRBJ2-7, with TRBD1 matching 7 bases. The junction had 11 bases not matched to a gene; V was cut back by 5 bases and J by 4 bases. Germline CDR1 SEHNR, CDR2 FQNEAQ (reference sequence). The CDR3 totals 15 residues. The CDR3 nucleotides are TGTGCCAGCAGCCGCCCCGGGACAGCCTTATACGAGCAGTACTTC. Its protein product is CASSRPGTALYEQYF. Full variable domain (outside the CDR3, taken from reference TRBV7-9 and TRBJ2-7): DTGVSQNPRHKITKRGQNVTFRCDPISEHNRLYWYRQTLGQGPEFLTYFQNEAQLEKSRLLSDRFSAERPKGSFSTLEIQRTEQGDSAMYLCASSRPGTALYEQYFGPGTRLTVT.

The rearrangement joins TRBV6-1 to TRBJ2-4; the D is unclear. Germline CDR1 reads MNHNS; CDR2 reads SASEGT. The CDR3 covers 15 residues. V was cut by 8 bases and J by 2 bases, with 16 bases left in between. The CDR3: CASQVGGVTKNIQYF. Written as DNA, the CDR3 is TGTGCCAGCCAAGTGGGTGGGGTAACCAAAAACATTCAGTACTTC.

The chain is built from TRBV4-2 and TRBJ2-7, with 12 bases fitting TRBD2. The ends lost 1 base at V and 4 bases at J; junction bases unmatched: 2. This CDR3 has 15 residues. Germline V gene data show CDR1 as LGHNA and CDR2 as YNFKEQ. This CDR3 is CASSQVLAGGYEQYF. In DNA form, the CDR3 reads TGTGCCAGCAGCCAAGTCCTAGCGGGAGGGTACGAGCAGTACTTC.

This clone was observed once. The chain is built from TRBV29-1 and TRBJ1-4; a weak D match, TRBD1 (5 bases). The CDR3 spans 14 residues. The ends were cut back, 4 bases at V and 3 bases at J, with 12 bases in the middle. CDR1 is SQVTM and CDR2 is ANQGSEA in the germline V gene. The CDR3 nucleotides are TGCAGCGTTGTATCGGGGCGGCCTAATGAAAAACTGTTTTTT. This codes for CSVVSGRPNEKLFF.

V and J are TRBV30 and TRBJ1-2; 9 positions agree with TRBD1. This CDR3 has 15 amino acids. V shed 8 bases and J 5 bases; nucleotides not matched to a gene: 15. CDR1 and CDR2 (germline): GTSNPN, SVGIG (reference sequence). In DNA, the CDR3 is TGTGCCGGTTCAGGGTCGGACAGGGGAAAATATGGCTACACCTTC. This codes for CAGSGSDRGKYGYTF. The complete variable domain, with remaining parts taken from reference TRBV30 and TRBJ1-2, reads SQTIHQWPATLVQPVGSPLSLECTVEGTSNPNLYWYRQAAGRGLQLLFYSVGIGQISSEVPQNLSASRPQDRQFILSSKKLLLSDSGFYLCAGSGSDRGKYGYTFGSGTRLTVV.

The rearrangement uses TRBV11-2 and TRBJ2-7; tentatively, D is TRBD1 or TRBD2 (5 bases each). CDR1 is SGHAT, CDR2 FQNNGV, per germline. V was cut by 2 bases and J by 2 bases, with 16 bases left in between. The CDR3 sequence is 16 residues long. The CDR3 loop is CASSLLLGERAYEQYF. The CDR3 DNA is TGTGCCAGCAGCTTATTGTTGGGGGAAAGGGCCTACGAGCAGTACTTC.

The table lists this clone with a count of one. The chain joins TRBV6-5 to TRBJ1-1; D call uncertain. The CDR3 consists of 14 residues. Per germline, CDR1 MNHEY and CDR2 SVGAGI. V was cut by 5 bases and J by 1 base, with 11 bases left in between. The DNA of the CDR3 is TGTGCCAGCAGTACAACTTGGGAGAACACTGAAGCTTTCTTT. It yields the protein CASSTTWENTEAFF.

The chain joins TRBV9 to TRBJ2-7, with 7 bases fitting TRBD1. CDR1 is SGDLS, CDR2 YYNGEE, per germline. The CDR3 spans 14 residues. V gave up 2 bases and J gave up 2 bases; unmatched junction bases: 4. Here the CDR3 DNA reads TGTGCCAGCAGCGTTGGGACAGCCGCCTACGAGCAGTACTTC. Translating it yields CASSVGTAAYEQYF.

CDR3 protein: CASSISGSRVFYEQYF. The CDR3 coding sequence is TGTGCCAGTAGTATATCTGGTAGTAGAGTGTTCTACGAGCAGTACTTC. The chain links TRBV19 to TRBJ2-7, with D uncertain. Trimming stripped 2 bases from V and 3 bases from J, with 17 bases between. The CDR3 is made up of 16 amino acids. Germline V gene sequence: CDR1 LNHDA, CDR2 SQIVND (reference sequence).

The chain is built from TRBV7-2 and TRBJ1-2; D unresolved. CDR1 SGHTA and CDR2 FQGNSA come from the germline V gene. The length of the CDR3 is 13 residues. Trimming pared 0 bases from V and 8 bases from J, leaving 10 bases between. DNA for the CDR3: TGTGCCAGCAGCTTAGCGGTGGCCGAAGGCTACACCTTC. Translation gives CASSLAVAEGYTF.

The V gene is TRBV28, the J gene TRBJ1-6; perhaps TRBD1 as D (5 bases). V was cut by 4 bases and J by 6 bases, with 10 bases left in between. CDR3 length: 14 residues. Germline CDR1 is MDHEN and CDR2 is SYDVKM. DNA for the CDR3: TGTGCCAGCAGTTCCAGGGTGGGTAATTCACCCCTCCACTTT. Translating it yields CASSSRVGNSPLHF.

The chain joins TRBV10-3 to TRBJ2-6, with D maybe TRBD1 (5 bases). Between the trimmed V and J ends, which lost 11 bases and 0 bases, there was a span of 14 bases. The CDR3 sequence is 15 residues long. CDR1 ENHRY and CDR2 SYGVKD come from the germline V gene. The CDR3 DNA is TGTGCCGCCTCAGACAGTAACTCTGGGGCCAACGTCCTGACTTTC. This sequence encodes CAASDSNSGANVLTF.

The J gene is TRBJ2-5, the V gene TRBV18; 7 nucleotides line up with TRBD1. V lost 3 bases, J lost 1 base, and 2 bases stayed unmatched. Germline V CDR1 and CDR2: KGHSH, LQKENI. The CDR3 totals 14 residues. DNA for the CDR3: TGTGCCAGCTCACCGGACAGGTTCCAAGAGACCCAGTACTTC. Translated, it gives CASSPDRFQETQYF.

This clone turned up a few times. The rearrangement uses TRBV2 and TRBJ1-2; 10 nucleotides agree with TRBD1. Germline V CDR1 and CDR2: SNHLY, FYNNEI. The CDR3 loop spans 14 amino acids. V shed 6 bases, J shed 7 bases, and the junction held 8 bases outside the gene matches. Here the CDR3 reads CASSSRTGGFGYTF. CDR3 in DNA: TGTGCCAGCAGCTCACGGACAGGGGGTTTTGGCTACACCTTC.